The 10 T cell receptor beta chains below all came from one sample that was sequenced in a study of blood T cells in healthy people across ages. A sample-barcoded 5' primer and a J-beta primer mix were used in a second PCR of roughly 6 to 11 cycles. TCRdb re-called the 5' RACE reads with MiXCR, one entry per CDR3 protein. Counted here are about 830,000 distinct CDR3 sequences, 60% to 80% occurring once; the ten biggest clones make up about a quarter. Sequenced input: blood. The receptor set was obtained from a man aged 30 to 45 in good health.

The chain uses TRBV20-1 and TRBJ2-7; weak D call: TRBD2 (6 bases). CDR1 DFQATT and CDR2 SNEGSKA come from the germline V gene (reference sequence). The CDR3 loop spans 17 amino acids. Trimming shortened V by 7 bases and J by 7 bases, and 32 bases separated the two germline ends. The CDR3 reads CSGLRRGDRSPSNEQYF. In DNA form, the CDR3 reads TGCAGTGGTTTGAGGAGGGGCGACCGGTCCCCTTCCAATGAGCAGTACTTC.

The J gene is TRBJ2-1, the V gene TRBV2, with 9 bases that match TRBD1. The DNA end lines up better with TRBJ2-7; the J call may be wrong. The CDR3 loop spans 15 amino acids. Germline V gene data show CDR1 as SNHLY and CDR2 as FYNNEI. The CDR3 coding sequence is TGTGCCAGCAGCGCCGGGACAGGGTATTACAATGAGCAGTACTTC. Its protein is CASSAGTGYYNEQYF.

This chain joins TRBV2 and TRBJ2-7; 7 bases agree with TRBD1. V dropped 4 bases and J dropped 6; count of bases not matched to a gene: 6. The CDR3 spans 13 residues. CDR1 is SNHLY, CDR2 FYNNEI, per germline. CDR3 protein: CASSVTQGSEQYF. The CDR3 nucleotides read TGTGCCAGCAGTGTGACACAGGGGTCCGAGCAGTACTTC.

The rearrangement links TRBV7-2 to TRBJ2-7, with 7 bases that match TRBD1. The end of the DNA aligns better with TRBJ2-5, so the J call may be wrong. The germline gives CDR1 SGHTA, CDR2 FQGNSA. The CDR3 length is 14 residues. The CDR3 region has the DNA TGTGCCAGCAGCTTGAGGGGGCGGTTTGAGACCCAGTACTTC. This encodes CASSLRGRFETQYF.

The V gene is TRBV9, the J gene TRBJ2-3, with D unresolved. Trimming pared 0 bases from V and 7 bases from J, leaving 12 bases between. The CDR3 extends over 14 amino acids. Germline V gene lookup returns CDR1 SGDLS and CDR2 YYNGEE. Written as DNA, the CDR3 is TGTGCCAGCAGCGTAGAAGAGACTTGGCATACGCAGTATTTT. This sequence encodes CASSVEETWHTQYF.

V and J are TRBV28 and TRBJ2-1; TRBD2 is a possible D gene (6 bases). Germline V CDR1 and CDR2: MDHEN, SYDVKM. This CDR3 comprises 15 residues. V lost 1 base and J 7 bases, leaving 14 bases between the germline ends. The CDR3 nucleotides read TGTGCCAGCAGTTTATTGAATTGGGCGGGGAATGAGCAGTTCTTC. This encodes CASSLLNWAGNEQFF.

This clonotype occurred once. One end of the junction varies from germline; a read error may be responsible. The gene calls are TRBV2 and TRBJ2-6, with D unclear. The CDR3 contains 15 residues. From germline, CDR1 is SNHLY and CDR2 FYNNEI. The CDR3 sequence: CASSEEVSGANVLTF. The CDR3 bases are TGTGCCAGCAGCGAAGAGGTCTCTGGGGCCAACGTCCTGACTTTC.

The CDR3 nucleotides are TGTGCCAGCAGTTCCCACGGAGGGGGGGCCAGCACAGATACGCAGTATTTT. Its protein product is CASSSHGGGASTDTQYF. This rearrangement joins TRBV6-5 to TRBJ2-3, with a tentative D call TRBD2 (7 bases). Germline V gene lookup returns CDR1 MNHEY and CDR2 SVGAGI. This CDR3 contains 17 residues. With 4 bases removed from V and 0 bases from J, the gap between germline ends came to 17 bases.

J is TRBJ2-7 and V is TRBV5-5; a weak D match, TRBD2 (6 bases). Trimming left V 2 bases short and J 3 bases short, with 15 bases between. Germline V gene data show CDR1 as SGHKS and CDR2 as YYEKEE (reference sequence). The CDR3 loop spans 15 amino acids. CDR3 amino acids: CASSFPGLSNYEQYF. In nucleotides, the CDR3 is TGTGCCAGCAGCTTCCCGGGACTGTCCAACTACGAGCAGTACTTC. Full variable domain (remainder filled in from reference TRBV5-5 and TRBJ2-7): DAGVTQSPTHLIKTRGQQVTLRCSPISGHKSVSWYQQVLGQGPQFIFQYYEKEERGRGNFPDRFSARQFPNYSSELNVNALLLGDSALYLCASSFPGLSNYEQYFGPGTRLTVT.

The chain couples TRBV20-1 to TRBJ1-5; D perhaps matches TRBD1 (5 bases). Between the trimmed V and J ends, which lost 6 bases and 2 bases, there was a span of 17 bases. The CDR3 contains 15 residues. In germline, CDR1 is DFQATT, CDR2 SNEGSKA (reference sequence). CDR3 sequence reads: CSASPGGGGNQPQHF. The CDR3, as DNA: TGCAGTGCCTCTCCTGGGGGGGGAGGCAATCAGCCCCAGCATTTT.